Included here is one T cell receptor (beta chain) sequence, with context. TCRdb ran MiXCR on the reads and lists one entry per CDR3 protein. The sample gives 80,000 to 100,000 distinct CDR3 sequences, around a third of which show up once; 2% to 2.5% is in the top ten. V gave up 7 bases and J gave up 6 bases, with 16 bases separating them. Germline V gene sequence: CDR1 MRHNA, CDR2 SNTAGT. CDR3 length: 14 amino acids. The source of the sample is a study of type 1 regulatory T cells. Across the whole study: An in vitro protocol generated T-allo10, a Tr1-enriched, alloantigen-specific CD4 T cell product.

The genes are TRBV6-4 and TRBJ2-1, with a weak D call TRBD2 (5 bases). This TCR came from a human donor in good health. The sample consisted of CD4+ T cells, either the whole sample or a sorted fraction (not recorded which). CDR3: CASNGETKGNEQFF. Written as DNA, the CDR3 is TGTGCCAGCAACGGGGAGACCAAGGGCAATGAGCAGTTCTTC.